This T cell receptor (beta chain) was retrieved from a study of T cell changes during pregnancy in multiple sclerosis (dated by TCRdb to about 2019). Regarding the complete study: In women with multiple sclerosis, the researchers looked at how the T cell repertoire shifted as pregnancy progressed.

From the germline V gene, CDR1 is SGHTA and CDR2 is FQGTGA. Reading from cysteine to phenylalanine, the CDR3 counts 15 amino acids. This entry keeps only the CDR3 DNA: 45 bases, framed from base 1. V has 5 bases trimmed and J has 5 bases trimmed; junction bases matching no gene number 5. This clone has just one count. Its antigen is unknown. No much larger clonotype is one base removed from it; base qualities were not supplied. Library generation was performed with the immunoSEQ multiplex PCR assay. TCRdb mirrors the immuneACCESS table, restricted to in-frame sequences. Some clones are absent from its copies; in checked studies, under half trace to an unresolved V gene, and the reason for the others is unknown. For this sample there are approximately 74,000 clones; roughly nine tenths appear just once. 3% to 3.5% of the sample is held by the ten biggest clonotypes.

The V and J genes are TRBV7-3 and TRBJ1-4; 10 of the junction bases match TRBD1. This clonotype was sampled from a female donor with multiple sclerosis, enrolled in a pregnancy study. The sequencing used peripheral blood, collected before pregnancy. The DNA is as follows: TGTGCCAGCAGCACCCGGACAGGGGGGAATGAAAAACTGTTTTTT. Translated, this is CASSTRTGGNEKLFF.